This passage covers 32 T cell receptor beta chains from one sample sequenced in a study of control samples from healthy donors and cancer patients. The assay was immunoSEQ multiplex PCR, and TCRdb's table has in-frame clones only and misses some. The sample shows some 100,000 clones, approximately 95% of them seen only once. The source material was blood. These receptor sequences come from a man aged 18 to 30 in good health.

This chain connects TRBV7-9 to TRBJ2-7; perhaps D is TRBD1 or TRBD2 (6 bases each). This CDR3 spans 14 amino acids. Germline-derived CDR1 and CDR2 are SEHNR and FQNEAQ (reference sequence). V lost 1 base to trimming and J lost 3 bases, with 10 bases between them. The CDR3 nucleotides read TGTGCCAGCAGCTTAGGAGGGGGGCTCTACGAGCAGTACTTC. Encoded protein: CASSLGGGLYEQYF.

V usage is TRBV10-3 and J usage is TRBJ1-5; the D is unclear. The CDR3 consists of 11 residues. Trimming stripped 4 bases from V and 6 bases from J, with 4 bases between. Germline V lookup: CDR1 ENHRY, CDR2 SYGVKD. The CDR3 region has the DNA TGTGCCATCAGTGTCCCTCAGCCCCAGCATTTT. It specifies CAISVPQPQHF.

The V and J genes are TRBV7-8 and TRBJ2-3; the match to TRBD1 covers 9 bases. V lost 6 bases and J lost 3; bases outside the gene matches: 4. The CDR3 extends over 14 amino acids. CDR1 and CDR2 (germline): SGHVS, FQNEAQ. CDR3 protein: CASSQDRGTDTQYF. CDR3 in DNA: TGTGCCAGCAGTCAGGACAGGGGTACAGATACGCAGTATTTT.

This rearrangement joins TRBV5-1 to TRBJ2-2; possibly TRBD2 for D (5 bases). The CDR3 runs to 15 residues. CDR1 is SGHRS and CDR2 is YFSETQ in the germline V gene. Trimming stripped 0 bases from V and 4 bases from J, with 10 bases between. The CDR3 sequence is CASSLAGRGTGELFF. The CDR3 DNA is TGCGCCAGCAGCTTGGCCGGACGGGGCACCGGGGAGCTGTTTTTT.

Here the CDR3 reads CAIGTSGRAGQNTGELFF. CDR3 nucleotide sequence: TGTGCCATCGGGACTAGCGGGAGGGCCGGTCAGAACACCGGGGAGCTGTTTTTT. The genes are TRBV10-3 and TRBJ2-2, with 16 nucleotides matching TRBD2. The J segment lost 1 base and the V segment lost 8 bases, leaving 7 bases of the junction unmatched. The germline CDR1 and CDR2 sequences are ENHRY and SYGVKD. This CDR3 has 18 amino acids.

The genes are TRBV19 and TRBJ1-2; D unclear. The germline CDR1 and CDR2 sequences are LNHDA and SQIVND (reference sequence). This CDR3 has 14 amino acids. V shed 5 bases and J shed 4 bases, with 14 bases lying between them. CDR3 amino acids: CASSSVDGTYGYTF. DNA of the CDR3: TGTGCCAGTAGTTCAGTGGACGGTACCTATGGCTACACCTTC.

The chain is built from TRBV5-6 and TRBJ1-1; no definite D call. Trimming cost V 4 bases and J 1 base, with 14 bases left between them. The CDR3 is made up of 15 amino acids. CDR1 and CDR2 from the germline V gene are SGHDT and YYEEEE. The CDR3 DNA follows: TGTGCCAGCAGCCTGTGGGGTGCGGGGAACACTGAAGCTTTCTTT. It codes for CASSLWGAGNTEAFF.

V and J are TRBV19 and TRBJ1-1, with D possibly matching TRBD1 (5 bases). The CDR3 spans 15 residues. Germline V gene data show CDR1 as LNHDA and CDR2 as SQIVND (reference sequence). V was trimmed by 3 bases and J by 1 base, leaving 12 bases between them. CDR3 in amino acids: CASSMPRGGNTEAFF. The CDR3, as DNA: TGTGCCAGTAGTATGCCCCGGGGGGGGAACACTGAAGCTTTCTTT.

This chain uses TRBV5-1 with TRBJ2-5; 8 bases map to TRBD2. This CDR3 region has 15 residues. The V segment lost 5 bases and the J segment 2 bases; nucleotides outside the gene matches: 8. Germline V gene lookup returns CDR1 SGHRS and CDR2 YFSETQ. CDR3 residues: CASRESSGPQETQYF. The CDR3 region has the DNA TGCGCCAGCAGAGAATCTAGCGGGCCTCAAGAGACCCAGTACTTC.

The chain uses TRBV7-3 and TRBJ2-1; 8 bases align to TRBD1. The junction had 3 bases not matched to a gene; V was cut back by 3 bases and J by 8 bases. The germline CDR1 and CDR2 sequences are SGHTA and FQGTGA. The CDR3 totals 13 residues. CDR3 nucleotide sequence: TGTGCCAGCAGCTTTGGGACAGGAGATGAGCAGTTCTTC. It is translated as CASSFGTGDEQFF.

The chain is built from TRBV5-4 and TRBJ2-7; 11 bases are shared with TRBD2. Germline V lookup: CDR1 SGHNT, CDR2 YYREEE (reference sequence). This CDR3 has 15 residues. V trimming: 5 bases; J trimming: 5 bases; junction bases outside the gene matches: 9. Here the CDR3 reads CASSQDLAGGNEQYF. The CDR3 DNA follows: TGTGCCAGCAGTCAAGATCTAGCGGGAGGAAACGAGCAGTACTTC.

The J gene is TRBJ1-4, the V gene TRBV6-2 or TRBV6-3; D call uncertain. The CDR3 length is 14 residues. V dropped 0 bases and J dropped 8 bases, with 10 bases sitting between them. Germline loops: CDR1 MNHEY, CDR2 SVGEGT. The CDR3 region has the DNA TGTGCCAGCAGTTACTCTGGGATCAAGGAAAAACTGTTTTTT. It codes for CASSYSGIKEKLFF.

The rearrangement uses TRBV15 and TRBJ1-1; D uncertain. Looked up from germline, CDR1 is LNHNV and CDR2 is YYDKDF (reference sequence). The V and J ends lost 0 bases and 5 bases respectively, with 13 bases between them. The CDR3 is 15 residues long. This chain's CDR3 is CATSRDMSWGTEAFF. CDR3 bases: TGTGCCACCAGCAGAGATATGTCCTGGGGAACTGAAGCTTTCTTT. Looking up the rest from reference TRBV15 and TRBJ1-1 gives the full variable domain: DAMVIQNPRYQVTQFGKPVTLSCSQTLNHNVMYWYQQKSSQAPKLLFHYYDKDFNNEADTPDNFQSRRPNTSFCFLDIRSPGLGDTAMYLCATSRDMSWGTEAFFGQGTRLTVV.

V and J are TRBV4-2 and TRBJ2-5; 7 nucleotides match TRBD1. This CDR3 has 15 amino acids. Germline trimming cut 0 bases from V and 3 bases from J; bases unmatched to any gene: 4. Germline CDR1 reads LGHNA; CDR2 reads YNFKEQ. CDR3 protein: CASSQDGDSEETQYF. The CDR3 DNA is TGTGCCAGCAGCCAAGATGGGGACAGCGAAGAGACCCAGTACTTC.

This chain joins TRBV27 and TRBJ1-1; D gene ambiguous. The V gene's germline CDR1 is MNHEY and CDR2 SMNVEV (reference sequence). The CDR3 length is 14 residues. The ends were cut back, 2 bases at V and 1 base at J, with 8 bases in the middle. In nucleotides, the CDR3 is TGTGCCAGCAGTTTACGATGGGGGAACACTGAAGCTTTCTTT. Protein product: CASSLRWGNTEAFF.

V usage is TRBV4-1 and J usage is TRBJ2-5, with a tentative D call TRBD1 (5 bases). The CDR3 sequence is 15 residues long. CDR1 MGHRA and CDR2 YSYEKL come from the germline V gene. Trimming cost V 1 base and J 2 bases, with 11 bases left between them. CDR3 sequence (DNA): TGCGCCAGCAGCCAAGTTGAGACAGCTCAAGAGACCCAGTACTTC. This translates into CASSQVETAQETQYF.

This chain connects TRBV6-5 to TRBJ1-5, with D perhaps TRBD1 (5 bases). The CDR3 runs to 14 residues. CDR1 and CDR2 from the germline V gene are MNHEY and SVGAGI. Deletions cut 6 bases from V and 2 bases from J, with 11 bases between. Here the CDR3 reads CASSRGRGNQPQHF. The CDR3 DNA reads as TGTGCCAGCAGCCGGGGACGGGGCAATCAGCCCCAGCATTTT.

The CDR3 loop is CAWSVRALNTEAFF. The CDR3 bases are TGTGCCTGGAGTGTACGGGCGCTGAACACTGAAGCTTTCTTT. The chain carries TRBV30 and TRBJ1-1; D gene ambiguous. Trimming left V 0 bases short and J 0 bases short, with 8 bases between. The CDR3 sequence is 14 residues long. CDR1 GTSNPN and CDR2 SVGIG come from the germline V gene (reference sequence).

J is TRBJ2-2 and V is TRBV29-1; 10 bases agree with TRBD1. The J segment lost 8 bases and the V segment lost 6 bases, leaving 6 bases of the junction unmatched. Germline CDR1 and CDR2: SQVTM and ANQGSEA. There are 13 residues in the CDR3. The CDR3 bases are TGCAGCGTGGTGACAGGGGGCAAGGGGGAGCTGTTTTTT. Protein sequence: CSVVTGGKGELFF.

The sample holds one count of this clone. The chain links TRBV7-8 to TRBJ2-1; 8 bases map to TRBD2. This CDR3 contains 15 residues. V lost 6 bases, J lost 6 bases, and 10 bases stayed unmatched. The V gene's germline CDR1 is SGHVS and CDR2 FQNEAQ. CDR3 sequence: CASRATRGGVNEQFF. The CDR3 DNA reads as TGTGCCAGCAGGGCGACTCGGGGGGGTGTCAATGAGCAGTTCTTC.

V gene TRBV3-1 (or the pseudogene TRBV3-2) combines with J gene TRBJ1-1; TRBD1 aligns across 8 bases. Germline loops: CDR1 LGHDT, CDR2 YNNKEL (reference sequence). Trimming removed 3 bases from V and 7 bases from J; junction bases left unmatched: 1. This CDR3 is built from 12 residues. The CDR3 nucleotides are TGTGCCAGCAGCCAGACAGGGGATGAAGCTTTCTTT. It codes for CASSQTGDEAFF.

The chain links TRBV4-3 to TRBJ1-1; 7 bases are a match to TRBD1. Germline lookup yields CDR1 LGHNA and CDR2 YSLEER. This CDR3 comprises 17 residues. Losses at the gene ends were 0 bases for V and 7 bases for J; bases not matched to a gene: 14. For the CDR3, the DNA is TGCGCCAGCAGCCAAGAGGGTTTTTGGGACAGAAGCCATGAAGCTTTCTTT. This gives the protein CASSQEGFWDRSHEAFF.

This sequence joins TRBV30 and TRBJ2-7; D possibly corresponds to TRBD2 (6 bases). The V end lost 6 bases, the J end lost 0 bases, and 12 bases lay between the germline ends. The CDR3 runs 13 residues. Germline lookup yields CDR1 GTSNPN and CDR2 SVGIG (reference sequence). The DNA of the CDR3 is TGTGCCTGTGCGGGGTCCTTCTCCTACGAGCAGTACTTC. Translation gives CACAGSFSYEQYF.

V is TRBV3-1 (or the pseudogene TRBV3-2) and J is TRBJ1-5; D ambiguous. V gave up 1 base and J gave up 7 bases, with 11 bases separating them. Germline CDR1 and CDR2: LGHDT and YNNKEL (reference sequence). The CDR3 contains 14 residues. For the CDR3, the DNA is TGTGCCAGCAGCCAAGTCCAGGAGGGACAGCCCCAGCATTTT. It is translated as CASSQVQEGQPQHF.

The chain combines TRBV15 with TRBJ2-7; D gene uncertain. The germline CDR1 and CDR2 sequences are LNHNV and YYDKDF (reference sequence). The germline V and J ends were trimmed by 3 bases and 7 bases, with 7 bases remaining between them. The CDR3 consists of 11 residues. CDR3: CATSSGREQYF. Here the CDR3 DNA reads TGTGCCACCAGCAGCGGACGGGAGCAGTACTTC.

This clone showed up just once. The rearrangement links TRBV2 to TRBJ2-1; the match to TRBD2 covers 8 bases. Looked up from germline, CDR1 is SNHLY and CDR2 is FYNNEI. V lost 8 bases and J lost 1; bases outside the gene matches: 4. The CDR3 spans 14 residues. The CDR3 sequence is CASGSGRSYNEQFF. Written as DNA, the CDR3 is TGTGCCAGCGGGAGCGGGAGATCCTACAATGAGCAGTTCTTC.

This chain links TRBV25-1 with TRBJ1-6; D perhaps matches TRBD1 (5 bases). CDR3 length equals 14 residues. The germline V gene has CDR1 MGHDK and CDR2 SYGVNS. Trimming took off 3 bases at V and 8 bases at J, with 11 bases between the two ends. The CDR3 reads CASSDQGWDSPLHF. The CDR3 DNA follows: TGTGCCAGCAGTGATCAGGGTTGGGATTCACCCCTCCACTTT.

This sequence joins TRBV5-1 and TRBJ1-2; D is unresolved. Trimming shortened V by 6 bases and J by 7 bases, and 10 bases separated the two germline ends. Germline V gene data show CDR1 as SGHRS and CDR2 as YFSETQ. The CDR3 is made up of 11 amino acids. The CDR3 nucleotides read TGCGCCAGCAACTCCGGGAGTGGCTACACCTTC. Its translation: CASNSGSGYTF.

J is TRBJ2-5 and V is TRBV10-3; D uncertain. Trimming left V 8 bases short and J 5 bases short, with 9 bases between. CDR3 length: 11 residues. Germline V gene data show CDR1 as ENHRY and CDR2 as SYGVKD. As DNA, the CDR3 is TGTGCCATCGCAAGTGGGGAGACCCAGTACTTC. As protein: CAIASGETQYF.

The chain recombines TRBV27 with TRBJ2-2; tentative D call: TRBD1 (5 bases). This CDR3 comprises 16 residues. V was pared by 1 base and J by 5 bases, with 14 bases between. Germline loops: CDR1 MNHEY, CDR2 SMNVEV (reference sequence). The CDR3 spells CASSLFSGSVTGELFF. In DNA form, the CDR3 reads TGTGCCAGCAGTTTATTTTCAGGGTCGGTGACCGGGGAGCTGTTTTTT.

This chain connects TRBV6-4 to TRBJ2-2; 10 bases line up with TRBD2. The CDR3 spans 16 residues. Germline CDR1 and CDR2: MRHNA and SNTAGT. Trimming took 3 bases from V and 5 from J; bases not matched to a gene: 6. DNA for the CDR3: TGTGCCAGCAGTGAATCCGGGACTAGCGTAACCGGGGAGCTGTTTTTT. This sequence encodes CASSESGTSVTGELFF.

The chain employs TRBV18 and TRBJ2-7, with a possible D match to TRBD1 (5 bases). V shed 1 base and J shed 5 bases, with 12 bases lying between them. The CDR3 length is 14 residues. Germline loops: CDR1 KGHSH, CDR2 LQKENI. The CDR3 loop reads CASSPLAGLNEQYF. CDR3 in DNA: TGTGCCAGCTCACCACTGGCAGGGCTCAACGAGCAGTACTTC.